This TCR beta chain derives from a study of naive and memory T cell subsets. Cells stained for CD3, CD4, CD8, CD45RA, CD27 and viability were sorted into four CD45RA/CD27 subsets. General study findings and limits: In naive cells, over 95% of TCR sequences were seen only once.

There are 15 residues in the CDR3. J gave up 2 bases and V 4 bases, and 6 bases lay outside the gene matches. CDR1 is MNHEY, CDR2 SVGAGI, per germline. This clonotype was seen at least ten times. What it recognizes is unknown. Both TRBC1 and TRBC2 were covered by a beta constant-region primer of two equimolar oligonucleotides. TCRdb passed the UMI-ligation and nested PCR reads through MiXCR, listing each CDR3 protein once. Seen here are about 21,000 distinct CDR3 sequences, more than 9.5% observed once, and the top ten hold roughly 20%. The sequenced sample consisted of central memory CD8+ T cells from blood. The J gene is TRBJ2-7, the V gene TRBV6-5, with 9 bases lining up with TRBD1. The origin of this receptor is a human donor in good health. As DNA, the CDR3 is TGTGCCAGCAGTTCTGTCCGGGACAGGGCCTACGAGCAGTACTTC. Protein sequence: CASSSVRDRAYEQYF.